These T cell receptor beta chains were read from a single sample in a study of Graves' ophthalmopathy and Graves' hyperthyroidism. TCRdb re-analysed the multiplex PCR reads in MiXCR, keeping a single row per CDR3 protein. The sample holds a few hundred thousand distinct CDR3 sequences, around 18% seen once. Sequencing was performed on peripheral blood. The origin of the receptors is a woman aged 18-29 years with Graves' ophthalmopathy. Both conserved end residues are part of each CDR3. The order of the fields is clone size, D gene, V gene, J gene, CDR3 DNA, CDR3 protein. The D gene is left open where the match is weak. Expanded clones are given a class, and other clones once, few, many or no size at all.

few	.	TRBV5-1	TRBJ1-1	TGCGCCAGCAGCTTGACCCATCGCCTAATGCGGAACACTGAAGCTTTCTTT	CASSLTHRLMRNTEAFF
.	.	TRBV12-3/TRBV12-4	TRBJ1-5	TGTGCCAGCAGTTTAGTACTGACCGAGGGGAACGGCAATCAGCCCCAGCATTTT	CASSLVLTEGNGNQPQHF
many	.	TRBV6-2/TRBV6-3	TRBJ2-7	TGTGCCAGCATCAGACAGGTTACCTACGAGCAGTACTTC	CASIRQVTYEQYF
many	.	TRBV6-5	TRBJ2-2	TGTGCCAGCAGTTACTCCCGGACAGTAAACACCGGGGAGCTGTTTTTT	CASSYSRTVNTGELFF
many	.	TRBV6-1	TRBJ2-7	TGTGCCAGCAGTCGAACCCCGGGCGAGCAGTACTTC	CASSRTPGEQYF
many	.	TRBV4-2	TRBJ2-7	TGTGCCAGCAGCCTCAGTAGCGCGACCTACGAGCAGTACTTC	CASSLSSATYEQYF
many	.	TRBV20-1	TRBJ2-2	TGCAGTGCTATCTTACAGGGTGCCGCGAACACCGGGGAGCTGTTTTTT	CSAILQGAANTGELFF
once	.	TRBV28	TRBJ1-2	TGTGCCAGCAGTTCCAGGACGCATGGCTACACCTTC	CASSSRTHGYTF
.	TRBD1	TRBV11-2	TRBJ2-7	TGTGCCAGCAGCTTAGATGGGGACAGCCATGGACTGTACGAGCAGTACTTC	CASSLDGDSHGLYEQYF
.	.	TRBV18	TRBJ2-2	TGTGCCAGCTCACCACTGGACAGACCAACCGGGGAGCTGTTTTTT	CASSPLDRPTGELFF
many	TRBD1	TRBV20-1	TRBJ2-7	TGCAGTGCTAGAGACGGACAGGGTGGTTATTCCGAGCAGTACTTC	CSARDGQGGYSEQYF
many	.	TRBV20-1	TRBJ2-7	TGCAGTGCTAGAGTATTGAGCGAGAGCTCCTACGAGCAGTACTTC	CSARVLSESSYEQYF
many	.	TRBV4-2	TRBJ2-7	TGTGCCAGCAGCCAAGTTTGGACGGTGCGTGGATCCGAGCAGTACTTC	CASSQVWTVRGSEQYF
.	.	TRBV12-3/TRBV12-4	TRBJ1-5	TGTGCCAGCAGTTGGACGGCTAATAGCAATCAGCCCCAGCATTTT	CASSWTANSNQPQHF
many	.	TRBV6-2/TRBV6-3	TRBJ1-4	TGTGCCAGCAATCACCAGGGACGAGGTGAAAAACTGTTTTTT	CASNHQGRGEKLFF
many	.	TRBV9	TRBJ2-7	TGTGCCAGCAGCGTAGCTGGGGGCCGATCCTACGAGCAGTACTTC	CASSVAGGRSYEQYF
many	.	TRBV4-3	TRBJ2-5	TGCGCCAGCAGCCAAGAAACGGGGGAGACCCAGTACTTC	CASSQETGETQYF
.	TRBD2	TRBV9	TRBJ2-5	TGTGCCAGCAGCGTAACCAGTCCGGCGGGAGGAGGAGAGACCCAGTACTTC	CASSVTSPAGGGETQYF
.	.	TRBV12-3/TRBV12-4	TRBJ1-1	TGTGCCAGCAGTCTTACGCGTGGGGGACCAAACACTGAAGCTTTCTTT	CASSLTRGGPNTEAFF
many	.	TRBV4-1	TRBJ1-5	TGCGCCAGCAGCCTACACGACGGCTTCAATCAGCCCCAGCATTTT	CASSLHDGFNQPQHF
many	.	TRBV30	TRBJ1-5	TGTGCCTGGAAGGAACAGAACAATCAGCCCCAGCATTTT	CAWKEQNNQPQHF
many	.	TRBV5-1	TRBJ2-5	TGCGCCAGCAGCCTGAGAGCACGACAAGAGACCCAGTACTTC	CASSLRARQETQYF
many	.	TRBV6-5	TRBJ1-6	TGTGCCAGCAGTTACTTCGGGGGCATCGGGGATTCACCCCTCCACTTT	CASSYFGGIGDSPLHF
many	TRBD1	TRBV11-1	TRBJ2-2	TGTGCCAGCAGCCTTCCCCGGACAGGGACGGACACCGGGGAGCTGTTTTTT	CASSLPRTGTDTGELFF
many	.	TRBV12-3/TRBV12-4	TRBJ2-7	TGTGCCAGCAGCCCCCCCAGAGGACACTACTCCTACGAGCAGTACTTC	CASSPPRGHYSYEQYF
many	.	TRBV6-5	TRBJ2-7	TGTGCCAGCAGTTACTCGACTATTTACGAGCAGTACTTC	CASSYSTIYEQYF
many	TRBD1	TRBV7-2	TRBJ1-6	TGTGCCAGCAGCTTAGCTTTTTCAGGGGGGAGAAATTCACCCCTCCACTTT	CASSLAFSGGRNSPLHF
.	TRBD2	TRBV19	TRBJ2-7	TGTGCCAGTAGCCGACTAGCGGGACAGGATTACGAGCAGTACTTC	CASSRLAGQDYEQYF
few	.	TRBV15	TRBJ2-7	TGTGCCACCAGCAGATACAGGGAACCCTACGAGCAGTACTTC	CATSRYREPYEQYF
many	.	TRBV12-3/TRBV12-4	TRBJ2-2	TGTGCCAGCAGTTTAGTTGGGGGTAGGGCCACCGGGGAGCTGTTTTTT	CASSLVGGRATGELFF